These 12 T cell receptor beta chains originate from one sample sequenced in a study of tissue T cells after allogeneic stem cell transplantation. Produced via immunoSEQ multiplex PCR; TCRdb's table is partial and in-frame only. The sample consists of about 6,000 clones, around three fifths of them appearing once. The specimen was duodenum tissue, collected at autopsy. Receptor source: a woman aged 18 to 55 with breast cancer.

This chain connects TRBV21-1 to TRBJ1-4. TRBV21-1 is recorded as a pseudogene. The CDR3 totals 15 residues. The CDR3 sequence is CASTKPLATNEKLFF. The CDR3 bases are TGTGCCAGCACCAAACCCCTTGCAACTAATGAAAAACTGTTTTTT.

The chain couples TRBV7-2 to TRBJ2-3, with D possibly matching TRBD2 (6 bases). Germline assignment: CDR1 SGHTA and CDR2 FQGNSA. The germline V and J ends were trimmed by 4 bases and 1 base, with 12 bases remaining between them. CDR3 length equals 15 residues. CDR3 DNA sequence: TGTGCCAGCAGCTCCCGGACGGGGGGCACAGATACGCAGTATTTT. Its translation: CASSSRTGGTDTQYF.

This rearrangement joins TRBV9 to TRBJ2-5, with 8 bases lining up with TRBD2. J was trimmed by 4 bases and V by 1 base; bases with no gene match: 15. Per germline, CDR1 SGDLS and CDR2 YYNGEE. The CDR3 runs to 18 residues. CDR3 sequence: CASSVTPRGGEVGETQYF. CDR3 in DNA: TGTGCCAGCAGCGTAACCCCTCGGGGGGGGGAGGTCGGAGAGACCCAGTACTTC. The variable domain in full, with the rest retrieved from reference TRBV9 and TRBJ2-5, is DSGVTQTPKHLITATGQRVTLRCSPRSGDLSVYWYQQSLDQGLQFLIQYYNGEERAKGNILERFSAQQFPDLHSELNLSSLELGDSALYFCASSVTPRGGEVGETQYFGPGTRLLVL.

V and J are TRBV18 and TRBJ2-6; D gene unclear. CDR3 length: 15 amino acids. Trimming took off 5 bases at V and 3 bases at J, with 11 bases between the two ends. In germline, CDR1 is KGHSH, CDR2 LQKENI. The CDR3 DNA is TGTGCCAGCTCAGCCACAAAGGTTGGGGCCAACGTCCTGACTTTC. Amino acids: CASSATKVGANVLTF.

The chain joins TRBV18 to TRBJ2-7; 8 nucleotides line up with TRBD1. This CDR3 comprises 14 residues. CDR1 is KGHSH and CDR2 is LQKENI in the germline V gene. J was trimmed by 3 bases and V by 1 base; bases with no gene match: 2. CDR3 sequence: CASSPLTGGYEQYF. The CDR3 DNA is TGTGCCAGCTCACCACTTACAGGGGGCTACGAGCAGTACTTC.

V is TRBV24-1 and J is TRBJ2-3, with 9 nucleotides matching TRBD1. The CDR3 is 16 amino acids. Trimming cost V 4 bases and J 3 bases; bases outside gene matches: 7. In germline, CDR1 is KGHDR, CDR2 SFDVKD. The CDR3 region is CATSESRDRETDTQYF. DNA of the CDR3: TGTGCCACCAGTGAGAGCCGGGACAGGGAGACAGATACGCAGTATTTT.

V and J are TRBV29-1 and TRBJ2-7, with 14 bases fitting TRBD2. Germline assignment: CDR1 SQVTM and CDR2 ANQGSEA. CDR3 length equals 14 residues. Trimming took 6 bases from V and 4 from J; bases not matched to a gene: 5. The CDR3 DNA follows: TGCAGCGTGTCCGGGACTAGCGGGAGTTACGAGCAGTACTTC. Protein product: CSVSGTSGSYEQYF.

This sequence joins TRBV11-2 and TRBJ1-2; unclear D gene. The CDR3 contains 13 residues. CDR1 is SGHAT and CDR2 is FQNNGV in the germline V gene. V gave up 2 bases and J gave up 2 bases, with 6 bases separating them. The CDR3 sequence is CASSLNVNYGYTF. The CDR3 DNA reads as TGTGCCAGCAGCTTAAACGTAAACTATGGCTACACCTTC. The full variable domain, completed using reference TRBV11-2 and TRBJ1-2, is EAGVAQSPRYKIIEKRQSVAFWCNPISGHATLYWYQQILGQGPKLLIQFQNNGVVDDSQLPKDRFSAERLKGVDSTLKIQPAKLEDSAVYLCASSLNVNYGYTFGSGTRLTVV.

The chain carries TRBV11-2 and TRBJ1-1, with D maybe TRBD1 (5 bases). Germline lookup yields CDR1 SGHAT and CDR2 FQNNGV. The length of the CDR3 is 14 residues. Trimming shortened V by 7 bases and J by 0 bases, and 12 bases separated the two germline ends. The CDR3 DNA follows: TGTGCCAGCATCCAGGGACGGCTGAACACTGAAGCTTTCTTT. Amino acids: CASIQGRLNTEAFF.

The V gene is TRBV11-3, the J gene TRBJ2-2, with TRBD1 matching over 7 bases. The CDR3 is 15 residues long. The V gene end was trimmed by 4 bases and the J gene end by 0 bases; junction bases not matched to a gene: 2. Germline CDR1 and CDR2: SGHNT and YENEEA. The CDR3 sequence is CASSSGTANTGELFF. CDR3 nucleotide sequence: TGTGCCAGCAGCTCCGGGACAGCGAACACCGGGGAGCTGTTTTTT.

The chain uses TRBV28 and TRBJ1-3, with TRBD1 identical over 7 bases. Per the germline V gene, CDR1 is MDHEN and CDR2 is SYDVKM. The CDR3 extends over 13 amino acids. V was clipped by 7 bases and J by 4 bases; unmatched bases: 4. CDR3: CASIGTAGNTIYF. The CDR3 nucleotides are TGTGCCAGCATCGGGACAGCAGGAAACACCATATATTTT.

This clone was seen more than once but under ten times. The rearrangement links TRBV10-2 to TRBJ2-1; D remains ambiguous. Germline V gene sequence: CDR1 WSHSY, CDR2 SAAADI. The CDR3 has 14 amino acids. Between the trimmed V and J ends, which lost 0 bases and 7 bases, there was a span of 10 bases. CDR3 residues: CASSESPTRNEQFF. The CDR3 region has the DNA TGCGCCAGCAGTGAGTCACCCACACGGAATGAGCAGTTCTTC.